One and the same sample provided the 30 T cell receptor beta chains below, sequenced in a study of blood T cells in healthy people across ages. The authors ran a second PCR of about 6 to 11 cycles using a sample-barcoded 5' primer and a J-beta primer mix. TCRdb re-analysed the 5' RACE reads in MiXCR, keeping a single row per CDR3 protein. The sample has 1,800,000 or so distinct CDR3 sequences, roughly two fifths seen once. The sequenced material came from blood. The receptors were gathered from a human donor in good health.

This clonotype was seen once. The genes are TRBV20-1 and TRBJ1-2; 7 bases map to TRBD1. The V gene end was trimmed by 3 bases and the J gene end by 6 bases; junction bases not matched to a gene: 7. Germline loops: CDR1 DFQATT, CDR2 SNEGSKA (reference sequence). This CDR3 is built from 13 residues. Here the CDR3 DNA reads TGCAGTGCTAGCCCGGACAGGTGGGATGGCTACACCTTC. Translation: CSASPDRWDGYTF.

This chain uses TRBV12-3 or TRBV12-4 with TRBJ2-3; the match to TRBD2 covers 7 bases. The CDR3 has 15 residues. After removal of 6 bases from V and 2 bases from J, the junction contained 8 bases not matched to a gene. The CDR3 loop is CASSRHGGTTDTQYF. For the CDR3, the DNA is TGTGCCAGCAGCCGTCACGGGGGGACCACAGATACGCAGTATTTT.

This clonotype was detected only a few times. The V call is TRBV5-1, the J call TRBJ2-1, with 7 positions matching TRBD2. The CDR3 spans 15 residues. The junction had 8 bases not matched to a gene; V was cut back by 0 bases and J by 8 bases. Germline CDR1 is SGHRS and CDR2 is YFSETQ. The DNA for the CDR3 is TGCGCCAGCAGCTTGGTCCAACTAGCGTCGGATGAGCAGTTCTTC. Translation: CASSLVQLASDEQFF. Using reference TRBV5-1 and TRBJ2-1 for the parts outside the CDR3, the full variable domain is KAGVTQTPRYLIKTRGQQVTLSCSPISGHRSVSWYQQTPGQGLQFLFEYFSETQRNKGNFPGRFSGRQFSNSRSEMNVSTLELGDSALYLCASSLVQLASDEQFFGPGTRLTVL.

The V and J genes are TRBV7-2 and TRBJ1-5; D gene ambiguous. Per the germline V gene, CDR1 is SGHTA and CDR2 is FQGNSA. Trimming cost V 1 base and J 6 bases, with 4 bases left between them. The CDR3 spans 12 residues. In DNA form, the CDR3 reads TGTGCCAGCAGCTTAGTCCCTCAGCCCCAGCATTTT. This encodes CASSLVPQPQHF. The full variable domain, in which reference TRBV7-2 and TRBJ1-5 provide the parts outside the CDR3, is GAGVSQSPSNKVTEKGKDVELRCDPISGHTALYWYRQSLGQGLEFLIYFQGNSAPDKSGLPSDRFSAERTGGSVSTLTIQRTQQEDSAVYLCASSLVPQPQHFGDGTRLSIL.

This clonotype was detected only once. V and J are TRBV7-9 and TRBJ2-5; D perhaps matches TRBD1 (6 bases). Germline assignment: CDR1 SEHNR and CDR2 FQNEAQ (reference sequence). This CDR3 comprises 16 residues. Trimming removed 1 base from V and 2 bases from J, with 14 bases in between. The CDR3 loop reads CASSLVQGLRQETQYF. As DNA, the CDR3 is TGTGCCAGCAGCTTAGTACAGGGATTACGTCAAGAGACCCAGTACTTC.

The chain combines TRBV5-6 with TRBJ1-5, with unresolved D. The CDR3 length is 15 residues. V was pared by 3 bases and J by 0 bases, with 10 bases between. Germline loops: CDR1 SGHDT, CDR2 YYEEEE. The chain's CDR3 is CASSSVQYSNQPQHF. CDR3 bases: TGTGCCAGCAGCTCTGTGCAGTATAGCAATCAGCCCCAGCATTTT.

The chain is built from TRBV5-1 and TRBJ2-1; TRBD2 agrees at 7 bases. CDR3 length: 16 residues. Germline CDR1 is SGHRS and CDR2 is YFSETQ. Trimming cost V 3 bases and J 5 bases; bases outside gene matches: 11. CDR3 amino acids: CASSSIPQAGDNEQFF. In DNA form, the CDR3 reads TGCGCCAGCAGCTCAATACCCCAGGCGGGGGACAATGAGCAGTTCTTC.

The V gene is TRBV6-2 or TRBV6-3, the J gene TRBJ2-5; no firm D call. Between the trimmed V and J ends, which lost 6 bases and 2 bases, there was a span of 10 bases. The CDR3 has 13 residues. The germline CDR1 and CDR2 sequences are MNHEY and SVGEGT. The CDR3 DNA reads TGTGCCAGCAGGGGTGATGGTCAAGAGACCCAGTACTTC. It specifies CASRGDGQETQYF.

The rearrangement links TRBV4-3 to TRBJ1-1; D might be TRBD1 (6 bases). The CDR3 length is 17 residues. Per germline, CDR1 LGHNA and CDR2 YSLEER. Trimming removed 0 bases from V and 0 bases from J, with 14 bases in between. For the CDR3, the DNA is TGCGCCAGCAGCCAAGATCCGGGGGCAGAGTTGAACACTGAAGCTTTCTTT. Its translation is CASSQDPGAELNTEAFF.

Only a few counts were recorded for this clonotype. This sequence joins TRBV2 and TRBJ2-1; 8 bases agree with TRBD1. Germline-derived CDR1 and CDR2 are SNHLY and FYNNEI. The V segment lost 6 bases and the J segment 6 bases; nucleotides outside the gene matches: 1. CDR3 size: 12 residues. CDR3 sequence reads: CASSGQGNEQFF. The CDR3 nucleotides are TGTGCCAGCAGCGGACAGGGCAATGAGCAGTTCTTC.

This clonotype was observed a handful of times. The rearrangement links TRBV27 to TRBJ1-2, with D tentatively TRBD1 (6 bases). V lost 2 bases and J 3 bases, leaving 19 bases between the germline ends. The germline V gene has CDR1 MNHEY and CDR2 SMNVEV (reference sequence). The CDR3 consists of 17 residues. CDR3 nucleotides: TGTGCCAGCAGTTTAGTGGCAGGGGAAAATTATTACTATGGCTACACCTTC. This gives the protein CASSLVAGENYYYGYTF.

As regards this clonotype: One end of the junction varies from germline; a read error may be responsible. The chain uses TRBV12-3 or TRBV12-4 and TRBJ2-3; D unclear. The CDR3 is made up of 16 amino acids. The CDR3 DNA reads as TGTGCCAGCAGTTTATTGTTTCAGAGGAAAACAGATACGCAGTATTTC. It codes for CASSLLFQRKTDTQYF.

The chain couples TRBV9 to TRBJ2-5; TRBD2 aligns across 8 bases. J gave up 2 bases and V 1 base, and 7 bases lay outside the gene matches. The germline gives CDR1 SGDLS, CDR2 YYNGEE. The CDR3 has 16 residues. CDR3 sequence: CASSVTSGNIQETQYF. CDR3 DNA sequence: TGTGCCAGCAGCGTAACTAGCGGCAATATACAAGAGACCCAGTACTTC.

This clonotype has a handful of counts. The chain links TRBV29-1 to TRBJ2-1, with a possible D match to TRBD2 (6 bases). The germline V gene encodes CDR1 SQVTM and CDR2 ANQGSEA. The CDR3 has 17 amino acids. V was cut by 3 bases and J by 0 bases, with 18 bases left in between. The CDR3 bases are TGCAGCGTTGAGGGTTTTTGGGGGGTTAGCTCCTACAATGAGCAGTTCTTC. It translates to CSVEGFWGVSSYNEQFF.

The chain has TRBV28 and TRBJ2-1; 9 bases map to TRBD2. CDR1 MDHEN and CDR2 SYDVKM come from the germline V gene. The CDR3 totals 18 residues. Trimming removed 5 bases from V and 6 bases from J; junction bases left unmatched: 17. CDR3 nucleotides: TGTGCCAGCAGTGTTAGCGGGGGACCCGTTCTCAAGTCCAATGAGCAGTTCTTC. This codes for CASSVSGGPVLKSNEQFF.

The chain uses TRBV7-9 and TRBJ1-2, with 9 nucleotides matching TRBD1. The CDR3 has 13 residues. CDR1 SEHNR and CDR2 FQNEAQ come from the germline V gene (reference sequence). With V trimmed by 5 bases and J by 8 bases, 6 bases remained unmatched. CDR3 bases: TGTGCCAGCAGCCCGACGGGACAGGGCGGCTACACCTTC. Translation gives CASSPTGQGGYTF.

This clonotype was found a few times. The V call is TRBV28, the J call TRBJ1-2; 8 bases fit TRBD1. The CDR3 extends over 15 amino acids. J was trimmed by 4 bases and V by 4 bases; bases with no gene match: 8. Looked up from germline, CDR1 is MDHEN and CDR2 is SYDVKM. CDR3 protein: CASSSPGQGTYGYTF. The CDR3, as DNA: TGTGCCAGCAGTTCCCCCGGACAGGGAACCTATGGCTACACCTTC.

This clonotype has more than one count but fewer than ten. This sequence joins TRBV11-3 and TRBJ2-7; D is undetermined. The CDR3 length is 14 residues. Germline CDR1 and CDR2: SGHNT and YENEEA. V was trimmed by 1 base and J by 0 bases, leaving 7 bases between them. The CDR3 DNA is TGTGCCAGCAGCTTAGTACGGAGCTCCTACGAGCAGTACTTC. This encodes CASSLVRSSYEQYF. Full variable domain (remainder filled in from reference TRBV11-3 and TRBJ2-7): EAGVVQSPRYKIIEKKQPVAFWCNPISGHNTLYWYLQNLGQGPELLIRYENEEAVDDSQLPKDRFSAERLKGVDSTLKIQPAELGDSAVYLCASSLVRSSYEQYFGPGTRLTVT.

On this clonotype itself: With a much larger clone just one base away, this may be a read error. V and J are TRBV20-1 and TRBJ1-2; unclear D gene. The CDR3 contains 11 residues. CDR1 DFQATT and CDR2 SNEGSKA come from the germline V gene (reference sequence). The CDR3 protein is CGATPNYGYTF. CDR3 in DNA: TGCGGTGCTACGCCTAACTATGGCTACACCTTC.

The J gene is TRBJ1-1, the V gene TRBV28, with D tentatively TRBD1 (5 bases). The CDR3 has 14 residues. CDR1 is MDHEN and CDR2 is SYDVKM in the germline V gene. Trimming took off 4 bases at V and 10 bases at J, with 19 bases between the two ends. The CDR3 loop reads CASSSPPLLQGAFF. The DNA of the CDR3 is TGTGCCAGCAGTTCTCCCCCTCTCCTCCAGGGAGCTTTCTTT. Full variable domain (remainder filled in from reference TRBV28 and TRBJ1-1): DVKVTQSSRYLVKRTGEKVFLECVQDMDHENMFWYRQDPGLGLRLIYFSYDVKMKEKGDIPEGYSVSREKKERFSLILESASTNQTSMYLCASSSPPLLQGAFFGQGTRLTVV.

This clonotype came up a few times. The chain couples TRBV29-1 to TRBJ2-7; possible D gene TRBD1, 5 bases. CDR3 length: 11 amino acids. V was pared by 7 bases and J by 6 bases, with 13 bases between. Germline CDR1 is SQVTM and CDR2 is ANQGSEA. In DNA form, the CDR3 reads TGCAGCGCCCACGCTAGGGGCGAGCAGTACTTC. Residues: CSAHARGEQYF.

This clonotype was recorded a few times. The chain has TRBV29-1 and TRBJ1-5; 12 bases map to TRBD1. In germline, CDR1 is SQVTM, CDR2 ANQGSEA. V shed 5 bases and J 2 bases; nucleotides not matched to a gene: 10. The CDR3 extends over 17 amino acids. CDR3 residues: CSVCPGQGARGNQPQHF. The CDR3 region has the DNA TGCAGCGTTTGCCCGGGACAGGGGGCTCGGGGCAATCAGCCCCAGCATTTT. Drawing the rest from reference TRBV29-1 and TRBJ1-5, the complete variable domain is SAVISQKPSRDICQRGTSLTIQCQVDSQVTMMFWYRQQPGQSLTLIATANQGSEATYESGFVIDKFPISRPNLTFSTLTVSNMSPEDSSIYLCSVCPGQGARGNQPQHFGDGTRLSIL.

On this clonotype: This may be a read error: a much more frequent sequence differs by one nucleotide. The rearrangement joins TRBV29-1 to TRBJ2-5; D gene ambiguous. The V end was cut by 7 bases, the J end by 7 bases, with 13 bases between. This CDR3 spans 11 amino acids. From germline, CDR1 is SQVTM and CDR2 ANQGSEA. The CDR3 DNA reads as TGCAGCGGATCGGTTCTGGGGACCCAGTACTTC. This encodes CSGSVLGTQYF.

V usage is TRBV7-6 and J usage is TRBJ1-2; 7 bases are shared with TRBD1. This CDR3 has 13 residues. V was pared by 5 bases and J by 8 bases, with 8 bases of the junction left unmatched. The germline V gene has CDR1 SGHVS and CDR2 FNYEAQ. This CDR3 reads CASSAAQGGGYTF. The CDR3 DNA follows: TGTGCCAGCAGCGCAGCCCAGGGGGGAGGCTACACCTTC.

This clonotype was detected ten times or more. V and J are TRBV12-3 or TRBV12-4 and TRBJ1-2, with D perhaps TRBD1 (5 bases). The CDR3 has 13 amino acids. V was pared by 4 bases and J by 4 bases, with 10 bases between. Written as DNA, the CDR3 is TGTGCCAGCAGTTATGATGGGACCTATGGCTACACCTTC. Residues: CASSYDGTYGYTF.

V usage is TRBV20-1 and J usage is TRBJ2-1; no firm D call. The CDR3 contains 12 residues. V dropped 3 bases and J dropped 5 bases, with 8 bases sitting between them. The germline V gene encodes CDR1 DFQATT and CDR2 SNEGSKA (reference sequence). The CDR3 sequence is CSASANNNEQFF. CDR3 DNA sequence: TGCAGTGCTAGTGCTAATAACAATGAGCAGTTCTTC.

This clonotype has just one count. This chain links TRBV5-1 with TRBJ2-1, with D maybe TRBD2 (6 bases). This CDR3 contains 15 residues. With 5 bases removed from V and 0 bases from J, the gap between germline ends came to 12 bases. Germline V lookup: CDR1 SGHRS, CDR2 YFSETQ. The CDR3 protein is CASSGERASYNEQFF. CDR3 coding DNA: TGCGCCAGCAGTGGGGAGCGGGCCTCCTACAATGAGCAGTTCTTC.

The rearrangement joins TRBV4-2 to TRBJ1-4, with 7 bases that match TRBD1. The CDR3 runs 17 residues. The ends lost 4 bases at V and 14 bases at J; junction bases unmatched: 22. Germline CDR1 LGHNA, CDR2 YNFKEQ. The CDR3, as DNA: TGTGCCAGCAGCCCCAAAGCGACAGGGCTAGCGACAGAGGGGCTGTTTTTT. Translated, it gives CASSPKATGLATEGLFF.

This clonotype appeared a few times. This chain uses TRBV7-9 with TRBJ2-7, with D hard to call. V lost 5 bases to trimming and J lost 5 bases, with 10 bases between them. Germline CDR1 reads SEHNR; CDR2 reads FQNEAQ (reference sequence). The CDR3 runs to 12 residues. CDR3 region: CASSPRSDEQYF. CDR3 sequence (DNA): TGTGCCAGCAGCCCTAGGTCCGACGAGCAGTACTTC.

The chain carries TRBV7-2 and TRBJ1-4; 7 bases are a match to TRBD1. V lost 5 bases, J lost 8 bases, and 8 bases stayed unmatched. This CDR3 is built from 14 residues. Germline assignment: CDR1 SGHTA and CDR2 FQGNSA. CDR3 nucleotides: TGTGCCAGCAGCGAACTCCGACAGGGCGAAAAACTGTTTTTT. Encoded protein: CASSELRQGEKLFF.